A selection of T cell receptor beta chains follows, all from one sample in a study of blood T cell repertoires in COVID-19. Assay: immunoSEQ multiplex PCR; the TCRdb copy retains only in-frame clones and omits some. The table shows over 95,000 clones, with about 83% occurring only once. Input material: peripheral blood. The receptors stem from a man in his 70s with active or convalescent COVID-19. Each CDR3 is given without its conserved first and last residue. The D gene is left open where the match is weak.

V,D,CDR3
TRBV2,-,ASSAQRETQY
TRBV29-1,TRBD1,SAWDRGAGNTIY
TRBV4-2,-,ASSQEARGVGEAF
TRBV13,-,ASSPGGLTGELF
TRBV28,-,ASSFPRIRPGLAKNIQY
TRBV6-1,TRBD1,ASSEFRGLSYNEQF
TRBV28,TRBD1,ASSLSRDRGYT
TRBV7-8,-,ASSLIGGLNEKLF
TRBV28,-,ASSLSGSYRTEAF
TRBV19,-,ASSIRLGTTNYGYT
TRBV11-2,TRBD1,ASSQRQGGTPLH
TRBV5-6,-,ASSLAPGSTEAF
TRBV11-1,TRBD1,ASSGGQVDSGNTIY
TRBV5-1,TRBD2,ASSLLAVLETQY
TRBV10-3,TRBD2,AISESGVGGTQY
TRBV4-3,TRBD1,ASSQGTGNNQPQH
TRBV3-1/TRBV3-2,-,ASSQNLYEQY
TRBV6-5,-,ASTRLDWGWYEQY
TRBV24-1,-,ATSDPNQPQH
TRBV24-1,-,ATTRGDTDTQY
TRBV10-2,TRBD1,ASSARGQGIDEQY
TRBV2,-,ASSEASLF
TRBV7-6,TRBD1,ASSLVGDLQGLQETQY
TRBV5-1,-,ASSPAGPIQGNEQF
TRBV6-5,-,ASRPQGSNAEAF
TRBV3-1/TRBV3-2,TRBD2,ASSRKAGGSNNEQF
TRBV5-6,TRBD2,ASGRGSTYEQY